Listed here are 23 T cell receptor beta chains from one sample, sequenced in a study of T-cell memory formation after mild COVID-19. A single record per CDR3 protein comes from TCRdb applying MiXCR to the 5' RACE reads. The sample includes fewer than 700,000 distinct CDR3 sequences, about 20% of them seen just once. Specimen: PBMCs or a T cell subset sorted from them (not recorded which). These receptors were taken from an adult woman who had mild COVID-19 (a few samples of this study predate the infection). Cell type and time point are not known.

Here the CDR3 DNA reads TGTGCCAGCAGCGTAGCATCGATCCTTGGTGCCGGGGAGCTGTTTTTT. Its protein is CASSVASILGAGELFF. V and J are TRBV9 and TRBJ2-2; D is ambiguous. The ends were cut back, 0 bases at V and 6 bases at J, with 15 bases in the middle. This CDR3 has 16 residues. Per germline, CDR1 SGDLS and CDR2 YYNGEE.

The chain couples TRBV15 to TRBJ2-7; D gene uncertain. The germline V gene encodes CDR1 LNHNV and CDR2 YYDKDF (reference sequence). The CDR3 contains 14 residues. Trimming cost V 0 bases and J 1 base, with 7 bases left between them. The CDR3 here is CATSREGGSYEQYF. The CDR3 nucleotides are TGTGCCACCAGCAGAGAGGGCGGTTCCTACGAGCAGTACTTC. Using reference TRBV15 and TRBJ2-7 for the parts outside the CDR3, the full variable domain is DAMVIQNPRYQVTQFGKPVTLSCSQTLNHNVMYWYQQKSSQAPKLLFHYYDKDFNNEADTPDNFQSRRPNTSFCFLDIRSPGLGDTAMYLCATSREGGSYEQYFGPGTRLTVT.

This clonotype was recorded many times. The V call is TRBV20-1, the J call TRBJ1-6; 10 bases line up with TRBD1. Germline V gene lookup returns CDR1 DFQATT and CDR2 SNEGSKA (reference sequence). The CDR3 length is 15 residues. J was trimmed by 8 bases and V by 5 bases; bases with no gene match: 9. The chain's CDR3 is CSARRGGTGDSPLHF. CDR3 bases: TGCAGTGCTCGCCGAGGGGGGACAGGGGATTCACCCCTCCACTTT.

This clonotype was observed a handful of times. This chain joins TRBV29-1 and TRBJ2-1; perhaps TRBD1 as D (6 bases). Looked up from germline, CDR1 is SQVTM and CDR2 is ANQGSEA. There are 13 residues in the CDR3. V lost 5 bases and J 7 bases, leaving 15 bases between the germline ends. The DNA for the CDR3 is TGCAGCGTTCGGCAGGGGAATAAGAATGAGCAGTTCTTC. Its translation is CSVRQGNKNEQFF.

In this sample, this clonotype turned up a few times. The V gene is TRBV9, the J gene TRBJ1-1, with D tentatively TRBD1 (5 bases). V shed 7 bases and J shed 3 bases, with 7 bases lying between them. The germline CDR1 and CDR2 sequences are SGDLS and YYNGEE. The CDR3 is 11 amino acids. This chain's CDR3 is CASGRDTEAFF. CDR3 DNA: TGTGCCAGCGGCAGGGACACTGAAGCTTTCTTT.

V usage is TRBV7-3 and J usage is TRBJ2-1, with TRBD2 matching over 10 bases. The J segment lost 5 bases and the V segment lost 2 bases, leaving 6 bases of the junction unmatched. The CDR3 runs 16 residues. From germline, CDR1 is SGHTA and CDR2 FQGTGA. CDR3 amino acids: CASSLSTSGVHNEQFF. CDR3 DNA: TGTGCCAGCAGCTTATCCACTAGCGGGGTCCACAATGAGCAGTTCTTC.

The V gene is TRBV7-8, the J gene TRBJ1-1, with D uncertain. The CDR3 length is 16 residues. With 1 base removed from V and 0 bases from J, the gap between germline ends came to 12 bases. CDR1 and CDR2 from the germline V gene are SGHVS and FQNEAQ. For the CDR3, the DNA is TGTGCCAGCAGCTTAGGATGGGTCGGGGTGAACACTGAAGCTTTCTTT. It encodes CASSLGWVGVNTEAFF.

The chain uses TRBV7-9 and TRBJ2-7, with a tentative D call TRBD1 (6 bases). Germline CDR1 is SEHNR and CDR2 is FQNEAQ (reference sequence). Between the trimmed V and J ends, which lost 5 bases and 0 bases, there was a span of 14 bases. This CDR3 contains 15 residues. This chain's CDR3 is CASSPLTGSSYEQYF. CDR3 bases: TGTGCCAGCAGCCCCCTGACAGGTTCCTCCTACGAGCAGTACTTC.

This clonotype has a handful of counts. V is TRBV12-3 or TRBV12-4 and J is TRBJ2-7; D might be TRBD1 (5 bases). CDR3 length equals 13 residues. Trimming cost V 5 bases and J 6 bases, with 14 bases left between them. In nucleotides, the CDR3 is TGTGCCAGCAGTCTGGACATGGTCTCCGAGCAGTACTTC. As protein: CASSLDMVSEQYF.

DNA of the CDR3: TGTGCCAGCACCCCCCCGACAGGGTATGGAGAGCAGTACTTC. As protein: CASTPPTGYGEQYF. V usage is TRBV7-9 and J usage is TRBJ2-7; TRBD1 aligns across 7 bases. The V gene's germline CDR1 is SEHNR and CDR2 FQNEAQ (reference sequence). The CDR3 consists of 14 residues. The V segment lost 7 bases and the J segment 7 bases; nucleotides outside the gene matches: 13.

This clonotype was detected only a few times. V is TRBV5-1 and J is TRBJ1-1; TRBD1 matches at 8 bases. The CDR3 covers 18 residues. The germline gives CDR1 SGHRS, CDR2 YFSETQ. The trim removed 0 bases at V and 0 bases at J, leaving 10 bases unmatched. This CDR3 reads CASSLAPGRGRLNTEAFF. The CDR3 DNA reads TGCGCCAGCAGCTTGGCCCCGGGCAGGGGGCGTCTGAACACTGAAGCTTTCTTT.

The chain is built from TRBV6-6 and TRBJ2-7; 11 nucleotides agree with TRBD2. The CDR3 has 15 residues. Per germline, CDR1 MNHNY and CDR2 SVGAGI (reference sequence). V was pared by 5 bases and J by 3 bases, with 6 bases of the junction left unmatched. CDR3 amino acids: CASSGTSGSSYEQYF. The CDR3 DNA sequence: TGTGCCAGCAGTGGAACTAGCGGGAGTAGCTACGAGCAGTACTTC.

This clonotype turned up a few times. The chain joins TRBV12-3 or TRBV12-4 to TRBJ2-3; 8 positions agree with TRBD2. The length of the CDR3 is 15 residues. The trim removed 5 bases at V and 8 bases at J, leaving 12 bases unmatched. In DNA form, the CDR3 reads TGTGCCAGCAGTAATAGCGGGAACGTGGGCGGTACGCAGTATTTT. It is translated as CASSNSGNVGGTQYF.

This clonotype has a single count. V usage is TRBV7-3 and J usage is TRBJ2-2; the D gene is possibly TRBD1 (6 bases). There are 13 residues in the CDR3. V was trimmed by 5 bases and J by 5 bases, leaving 9 bases between them. Germline CDR1 reads SGHTA; CDR2 reads FQGTGA. The CDR3 region has the DNA TGTGCCAGCAGCGCCGGGACAACCGGGGAGCTGTTTTTT. Encoded protein: CASSAGTTGELFF.

The V gene is TRBV5-1, the J gene TRBJ2-2; no firm D call. The germline V gene has CDR1 SGHRS and CDR2 YFSETQ. V lost 6 bases and J 6 bases, leaving 12 bases between the germline ends. This CDR3 is 13 amino acids long. Written as DNA, the CDR3 is TGCGCCAGCACGGGCCAGCGCCCCGGGGAGCTGTTTTTT. Its protein is CASTGQRPGELFF.

The V call is TRBV7-2, the J call TRBJ2-3, with 8 positions matching TRBD2. The CDR3 contains 20 residues. Germline-derived CDR1 and CDR2 are SGHTA and FQGNSA. After removal of 5 bases from V and 0 bases from J, the junction contained 19 bases not matched to a gene. CDR3 DNA sequence: TGTGCCAGCAGCAAGGAAGCGTCCCTAGCGGGTTTCTCTAGCACAGATACGCAGTATTTT. Its translation: CASSKEASLAGFSSTDTQYF.

The V gene is TRBV7-3, the J gene TRBJ2-1; tentative D call: TRBD2 (6 bases). Per the germline V gene, CDR1 is SGHTA and CDR2 is FQGTGA. The germline V and J ends were trimmed by 5 bases and 10 bases, with 21 bases remaining between them. The CDR3 totals 15 residues. CDR3 sequence (DNA): TGTGCCAGCAGCCGGGACTTGGCCGGTTGGGGGGAGCAGTTCTTC. Translating gives CASSRDLAGWGEQFF.

This clonotype was seen at least ten times. The rearrangement joins TRBV5-4 to TRBJ1-6; D gene ambiguous. CDR1 is SGHNT, CDR2 YYREEE, per germline (reference sequence). Deletions cut 0 bases from V and 9 bases from J, with 13 bases between. This CDR3 comprises 15 residues. The CDR3 loop reads CASSLDSTSLSPLHF. CDR3 DNA: TGTGCCAGCAGCTTGGATTCGACATCGCTTTCACCCCTCCACTTT.

The V gene is TRBV6-5, the J gene TRBJ2-7; tentatively, D is TRBD1 (5 bases). V lost 2 bases and J 1 base, leaving 12 bases between the germline ends. The CDR3 runs to 15 residues. Germline V lookup: CDR1 MNHEY, CDR2 SVGAGI. CDR3: CASSYGAGISYEQYF. For the CDR3, the DNA is TGTGCCAGCAGTTACGGGGCAGGGATATCCTACGAGCAGTACTTC.

This sequence joins TRBV5-6 and TRBJ1-3, with 8 positions matching TRBD1. V lost 2 bases to trimming and J lost 3 bases; unmatched junction nucleotides: 1. The germline V gene has CDR1 SGHDT and CDR2 YYEEEE. CDR3 length: 14 residues. The CDR3 DNA is TGTGCCAGCAGCTTCGGACAGGGTGGAAACACCATATATTTT. This codes for CASSFGQGGNTIYF.

The chain links TRBV6-5 to TRBJ2-7; the D gene is possibly TRBD1 (6 bases). The CDR3 runs to 14 residues. Germline loops: CDR1 MNHEY, CDR2 SVGAGI. The germline V and J ends were trimmed by 4 bases and 6 bases, with 16 bases remaining between them. CDR3 bases: TGTGCCAGCAGTTCGTTACAGGGTTTGTCCGAGCAGTACTTC. Translating it yields CASSSLQGLSEQYF.

The J gene is TRBJ2-3, the V gene TRBV3-1, with D unclear. CDR1 is LGHDT, CDR2 YNNKEL, per germline (reference sequence). V shed 4 bases and J shed 5 bases, with 10 bases lying between them. The CDR3 length is 13 residues. The CDR3 DNA reads as TGTGCCAGCAGCCTCGGCAGTAAAGATACGCAGTATTTT. Protein: CASSLGSKDTQYF.

This clonotype was detected many times. The CDR3 DNA reads as TGTGCCAGCAGTACCCAAGGCCAGGTAGGCGATGAGCAGTTCTTC. It is translated as CASSTQGQVGDEQFF. This chain links TRBV12-3 or TRBV12-4 with TRBJ2-1; no clear D. V was shortened by 5 bases and J by 8 bases, with 19 bases between the two germline ends. CDR3 length: 15 residues.